The entry that follows covers one T cell receptor (beta chain) sequence. The antigen remains undetermined. This sample is drawn from a study of cytomegalovirus exposure and HLA in healthy donors. General study findings and limits: Fewer N-insertions than the roughly 650-donor mean were reportedly shown by an Asian-associated ancestry cluster in a later analysis.

Germline CDR1 is SGHVS and CDR2 is FQNEAQ. Trimming shortened V by 5 bases and J by 2 bases, and 13 bases separated the two germline ends. The CDR3 runs to 15 residues. Primers included in the PCR were 60 Vbeta and 13 Jbeta primers. Repertoires were generated with immunoSEQ multiplex PCR, while TCRdb's copy carries only in-frame clones and drops some. The sample lists roughly 140,000 clones, 84% seen once, with 2.5% in the top ten. The sequence derives from a boy aged 2-9 years in good health and CMV-seronegative. J is TRBJ2-1 and V is TRBV7-8, with a possible D match to TRBD2 (6 bases). Sample: PBMCs. CDR3 DNA: TGTGCCAGCAGCATACGGGAGAACACCTACAATGAGCAGTTCTTC. This codes for CASSIRENTYNEQFF.